The 30 T cell receptor beta chains below all came from one sample that was sequenced in a study of T cell repertoires in cytomegalovirus infection (dated by TCRdb to the late 2010s). The antigens of these receptors remain unknown. Sequencing was carried out with an Illumina HiSeq 1500. TCRdb's own reprocessing of the public reads used fastp at Q25 and MiXCR and kept productive beta chains. Identical CDR3 proteins give one entry, which carries the most common genes and DNA. The sample table holds about 900,000 distinct CDR3 sequences, of which around 31% were seen once. Jointly, the top ten make up over 12% of the sample. The treatment or condition label corresponds to: in vitro stimulation with specific CMV peptide epitopes to enrich CMV-specific T cells. The sequenced sample was cultured CD8+ T cells from PBMCs, obtained from culture after CMV antigen stimulation. These receptors all come from a human donor in good health (CMV status not recorded). Some clones in this sample may be carry-over from other donors' samples.

The rearrangement joins TRBV19 to TRBJ2-3, with D possibly matching TRBD2 (5 bases). Trimming removed 7 bases at V and 0 bases at J, with 17 bases between. This CDR3 comprises 16 residues. The germline CDR1 and CDR2 sequences are LNHDA and SQIVND (reference sequence). The CDR3 is CASTLEGGYSTDTQYF. The CDR3 nucleotides read TGTGCCAGTACCCTAGAGGGCGGTTACAGCACAGATACGCAGTATTTT.

V and J are TRBV2 and TRBJ2-7; 11 nucleotides agree with TRBD2. This CDR3 is 16 amino acids long. V dropped 7 bases and J dropped 1; count of bases not matched to a gene: 9. CDR1 and CDR2 (germline): SNHLY, FYNNEI. Written as DNA, the CDR3 is TGTGCCAGCACCGGCTCTCCTAGCGGGGGGTCCTACGAGCAGTACTTC. Protein: CASTGSPSGGSYEQYF.

V is TRBV6-1 and J is TRBJ1-1, with 7 positions matching TRBD1. Germline trimming cut 4 bases from V and 8 bases from J; bases unmatched to any gene: 10. Germline CDR1 and CDR2: MNHNS and SASEGT. CDR3 length equals 14 residues. The CDR3 spells CASSATPTGSEAFF. The CDR3 DNA is TGTGCCAGCAGTGCCACCCCGACAGGGAGCGAAGCTTTCTTT.

This clonotype occurred a few times. The chain links TRBV7-3 to TRBJ1-4, with D perhaps matching TRBD1 (5 bases). This CDR3 is 15 amino acids long. Looked up from germline, CDR1 is SGHTA and CDR2 is FQGTGA. The V gene lost 5 bases and the J gene lost 7 bases, with 17 bases spanning the gap. The CDR3 sequence is CASSPGVGGGEKLFF. The CDR3 coding sequence is TGTGCCAGCAGCCCCGGGGTGGGCGGGGGTGAAAAACTGTTTTTT.

On this clonotype: A much larger clone sits a single nucleotide away, making a read error possible. The V call is TRBV6-1, the J call TRBJ2-1, with D possibly being TRBD1 (6 bases). The germline gives CDR1 MNHNS, CDR2 SASEGT. This CDR3 comprises 13 residues. Trimming stripped 10 bases from V and 7 bases from J, with 17 bases between. The CDR3 bases are TGTGCCAACAGCTCCCAGGGGAGTAATGAGCAGTTCTTC. Translated: CANSSQGSNEQFF.

The chain recombines TRBV7-9 with TRBJ1-1, with TRBD1 identical over 7 bases. With V trimmed by 4 bases and J by 9 bases, 17 bases remained unmatched. The length of the CDR3 is 16 residues. Per germline, CDR1 SEHNR and CDR2 FQNEAQ (reference sequence). The CDR3 bases are TGTGCCAGCAGCTCCCATCTCCCAGACAGGGCGCGGAAAGCTTTCTTT. Residues: CASSSHLPDRARKAFF.

This clonotype was detected only a few times. The V and J genes are TRBV28 and TRBJ1-6; 7 bases agree with TRBD1. In germline, CDR1 is MDHEN, CDR2 SYDVKM. The V and J ends lost 5 bases and 6 bases, in that order; junction bases with no gene match: 10. The CDR3 runs to 16 residues. CDR3 nucleotides: TGTGCCAGCAGTCCAAGGCAGGGGGTAATTAATTCACCCCTCCACTTT. Translation gives CASSPRQGVINSPLHF.

Only a few counts were recorded for this clonotype. The chain is built from TRBV11-2 and TRBJ2-7; D may be TRBD1 (6 bases). The V gene's germline CDR1 is SGHAT and CDR2 FQNNGV. Trimming stripped 2 bases from V and 6 bases from J, with 17 bases between. CDR3 size: 15 residues. The chain's CDR3 is CASSLSLRGWSEQYV. CDR3 DNA: TGTGCCAGCAGCTTATCTCTCAGGGGATGGTCCGAGCAGTACGTC.

The V call is TRBV20-1, the J call TRBJ1-6, with D hard to call. CDR1 DFQATT and CDR2 SNEGSKA come from the germline V gene (reference sequence). The CDR3 is 12 amino acids. The V end was cut by 7 bases, the J end by 6 bases, with 10 bases between. The CDR3 loop reads CSGRDINSPLHF. In nucleotides, the CDR3 is TGCAGTGGGCGGGATATTAATTCACCCCTCCACTTT.

The chain links TRBV13 to TRBJ2-1; tentatively, D is TRBD1 or TRBD2 (5 bases each). CDR3 length: 14 amino acids. Germline CDR1 reads PRHDT; CDR2 reads FYEKMQ (reference sequence). V lost 5 bases and J lost 9, with 17 bases in between. The chain's CDR3 is CASSPLTEGPEQFF. The DNA of the CDR3 is TGTGCCAGCAGCCCCCTCACCGAGGGGCCTGAGCAGTTCTTC.

This clonotype was found many times. The rearrangement links TRBV7-6 to TRBJ2-2; D unresolved. Germline assignment: CDR1 SGHVS and CDR2 FNYEAQ. V was shortened by 5 bases and J by 6 bases, with 7 bases between the two germline ends. This CDR3 contains 12 residues. This CDR3 is CASSILPGELFF. The CDR3 DNA reads as TGTGCCAGCAGCATCCTCCCCGGGGAGCTGTTTTTT.

There are many counts of this clonotype. This chain joins TRBV7-6 and TRBJ2-7; TRBD1 is a possible D gene (6 bases). CDR3 length: 13 residues. Germline V gives CDR1 SGHVS, CDR2 FNYEAQ. Trimming left V 3 bases short and J 4 bases short, with 10 bases between. The CDR3 nucleotides are TGTGCCAGCAGCTTTGGGGGCACTTACGAGCAGTACGTC. This encodes CASSFGGTYEQYV.

This clonotype has a single count. The chain links TRBV6-5 to TRBJ2-7; D remains unclear. Germline values: CDR1 MNHEY, CDR2 SVGAGI. Trimming pared 8 bases from V and 7 bases from J, leaving 9 bases between. CDR3 size: 10 residues. The CDR3 DNA sequence: TGTGCCAGCGGCCTCCGAGAGCAGTACGTC. Translated, it gives CASGLREQYV.

Only a few counts were recorded for this clonotype. This sequence joins TRBV15 and TRBJ2-2; 11 bases agree with TRBD2. V shed 0 bases and J 6 bases; nucleotides not matched to a gene: 0. Germline CDR1 LNHNV, CDR2 YYDKDF (reference sequence). The CDR3 runs to 15 residues. This CDR3 reads CATSRDSGGAGELFF. CDR3 sequence (DNA): TGTGCCACCAGCAGAGATAGCGGGGGGGCCGGGGAGCTGTTTTTT.

The chain employs TRBV4-1 and TRBJ1-1, with D maybe TRBD1 (5 bases). Trimming shortened V by 0 bases and J by 4 bases, and 12 bases separated the two germline ends. Germline-derived CDR1 and CDR2 are MGHRA and YSYEKL. The CDR3 runs 15 residues. The CDR3 region has the DNA TGCGCCAGCAGCCAAGATGGGGGTGGGGGCACTGAAGCTTTCTTT. As protein: CASSQDGGGGTEAFF.

This clonotype was observed a few times. The V gene is TRBV27, the J gene TRBJ1-6; no clear D. Germline V gene lookup returns CDR1 MNHEY and CDR2 SMNVEV (reference sequence). This CDR3 is 16 amino acids long. Trimming stripped 2 bases from V and 4 bases from J, with 12 bases between. The CDR3 loop is CASSLQMRVYNSPLHF. The CDR3 bases are TGTGCCAGCAGTTTACAGATGAGGGTATATAATTCACCCCTCCACTTT.

The chain combines TRBV6-2 or TRBV6-3 with TRBJ1-2; possibly TRBD1 for D (6 bases). V gave up 2 bases and J gave up 4 bases, with 20 bases separating them. This CDR3 comprises 17 residues. Germline CDR1 reads MNHEY; CDR2 reads SVGEGT. The CDR3 region is CASSYLLDRPLFYGYTF. CDR3 sequence (DNA): TGTGCCAGCAGTTACCTCCTGGACAGACCTCTATTCTATGGCTACACCTTC.

This chain connects TRBV19 to TRBJ2-7; tentative D call: TRBD1 (5 bases). The germline CDR1 and CDR2 sequences are LNHDA and SQIVND (reference sequence). There are 16 residues in the CDR3. Deletions cut 1 base from V and 3 bases from J, with 16 bases between. The CDR3 here is CASSIGLTGARYEQYF. The CDR3 nucleotides are TGTGCCAGTAGTATAGGCCTTACAGGTGCCCGCTACGAGCAGTACTTC.

This clonotype was counted a few times. The chain combines TRBV18 with TRBJ2-1; no definite D call. CDR3 length equals 14 residues. CDR1 and CDR2 (germline): KGHSH, LQKENI. V was clipped by 5 bases and J by 9 bases, with 17 bases between them. CDR3 sequence reads: CASSTTPRELEQFF. For the CDR3, the DNA is TGTGCCAGCTCAACCACACCCAGAGAGCTTGAGCAGTTCTTC.

Turning to this clonotype: A much larger clone is a single base away; this may be a read error. The DNA of the CDR3 is TGTGCCAGCAGCTTCCGGGAACGGGCTGTTGATACGCAGTATTTT. Translated, it gives CASSFRERAVDTQYF. This chain joins TRBV7-8 and TRBJ2-3, with D maybe TRBD2 (5 bases). The germline CDR1 and CDR2 sequences are SGHVS and FQNEAQ. With 3 bases removed from V and 6 bases from J, the gap between germline ends came to 16 bases. This CDR3 has 15 residues.

On this clonotype: One end of the junction does not line up with germline, which may come from a read error. The J gene is TRBJ2-4, the V gene TRBV12-3 or TRBV12-4, with TRBD2 matching 8 bases. The CDR3 is 20 amino acids. CDR3 sequence (DNA): TGTGCCAGCGGTTTAAAGCCCGGGGCGGGGGGTCGGCTAGCCAAAAACATTCAGTACTTC. This encodes CASGLKPGAGGRLAKNIQYF.

This sequence joins TRBV6-8 and TRBJ1-1, with D perhaps TRBD1 (6 bases). Germline V gene data show CDR1 as MNHGY and CDR2 as SAAAGT. The CDR3 is 17 amino acids. Trimming left V 3 bases short and J 0 bases short, with 17 bases between. The CDR3 reads CASSYSVGGGMNTEAFF. For the CDR3, the DNA is TGTGCCAGCAGTTATAGTGTTGGAGGGGGGATGAACACTGAAGCTTTCTTT.

Written as DNA, the CDR3 is TGTGCCAGCAACTCACCCCGGGAGAACACTGAAGCTTTCTTT. Its protein is CASNSPRENTEAFF. The chain joins TRBV7-9 to TRBJ1-1, with no clear D. Germline CDR1 is SEHNR and CDR2 is FQNEAQ (reference sequence). Trimming left V 7 bases short and J 1 base short, with 13 bases between. The CDR3 length is 14 residues.

This clonotype came up a few times. The chain's CDR3 is CASSKEGVGYTF. The CDR3, as DNA: TGTGCCAGCAGCAAAGAAGGGGTTGGCTACACCTTC. The J gene is TRBJ1-2, the V gene TRBV5-4; D is perhaps TRBD1 (5 bases). The CDR3 runs to 12 residues. Deletions cut 4 bases from V and 7 bases from J, with 11 bases between. CDR1 and CDR2 from the germline V gene are SGHNT and YYREEE (reference sequence).

V gene TRBV6-5 combines with J gene TRBJ1-1; D call uncertain. CDR1 is MNHEY and CDR2 is SVGAGI in the germline V gene. The V and J ends lost 0 bases and 3 bases respectively, with 8 bases between them. This CDR3 has 14 residues. CDR3 sequence: CASSYSSEHTEAFF. The DNA of the CDR3 is TGTGCCAGCAGTTACTCGTCGGAACACACTGAAGCTTTCTTT.

This clonotype occurred many times. The chain couples TRBV7-6 to TRBJ2-7; D is undetermined. Trimming left V 4 bases short and J 5 bases short, with 12 bases between. The germline V gene has CDR1 SGHVS and CDR2 FNYEAQ. The CDR3 is 13 amino acids. CDR3 residues: CASSSAMSDEQYF. The CDR3, as DNA: TGTGCCAGCAGCTCAGCTATGTCCGACGAGCAGTACTTC.

The rearrangement uses TRBV6-5 and TRBJ2-5; possibly TRBD2 for D (5 bases). The CDR3 contains 14 residues. Germline V gene data show CDR1 as MNHEY and CDR2 as SVGAGI. Between the trimmed V and J ends, which lost 0 bases and 4 bases, there was a span of 9 bases. The CDR3 is CASSYSDAGETQYF. CDR3 nucleotide sequence: TGTGCCAGCAGTTACTCGGACGCGGGAGAGACCCAGTACTTC.

For this clonotype: It may be a read error: a sequence one base away is much more abundant. CDR3 sequence: CANSTITGRLHRPDTQYF. For the CDR3, the DNA is TGTGCCAACAGTACTATAACCGGGCGCCTCCACCGCCCAGATACGCAGTATTTT. V and J are TRBV6-2 or TRBV6-3 and TRBJ2-3; no firm D call. CDR1 is MNHEY and CDR2 is SVGEGT in the germline V gene. This CDR3 comprises 18 residues.

The chain recombines TRBV20-1 with TRBJ1-2; weak D call: TRBD1 (6 bases). The CDR3 contains 13 residues. The V and J ends lost 4 bases and 7 bases respectively, with 16 bases between them. CDR1 DFQATT and CDR2 SNEGSKA come from the germline V gene (reference sequence). Here the CDR3 DNA reads TGCAGTGCTATCTTGGACAGCCCCGTTGGCTACACCTTC. Translating it yields CSAILDSPVGYTF.

J is TRBJ1-1 and V is TRBV7-3; D unresolved. The CDR3 sequence is 12 residues long. Germline loops: CDR1 SGHTA, CDR2 FQGTGA. Trimming left V 5 bases short and J 11 bases short, with 15 bases between. Here the CDR3 DNA reads TGTGCCAGCAGCAGACTCCGGGGAGAGGCTTTCTTT. Its protein is CASSRLRGEAFF. The entire variable domain, with the rest obtained from reference TRBV7-3 and TRBJ1-1, is as follows: GAGVSQTPSNKVTEKGKYVELRCDPISGHTALYWYRQSLGQGPEFLIYFQGTGAADDSGLPNDRFFAVRPEGSVSTLKIQRTERGDSAVYLCASSRLRGEAFFGQGTRLTVV.